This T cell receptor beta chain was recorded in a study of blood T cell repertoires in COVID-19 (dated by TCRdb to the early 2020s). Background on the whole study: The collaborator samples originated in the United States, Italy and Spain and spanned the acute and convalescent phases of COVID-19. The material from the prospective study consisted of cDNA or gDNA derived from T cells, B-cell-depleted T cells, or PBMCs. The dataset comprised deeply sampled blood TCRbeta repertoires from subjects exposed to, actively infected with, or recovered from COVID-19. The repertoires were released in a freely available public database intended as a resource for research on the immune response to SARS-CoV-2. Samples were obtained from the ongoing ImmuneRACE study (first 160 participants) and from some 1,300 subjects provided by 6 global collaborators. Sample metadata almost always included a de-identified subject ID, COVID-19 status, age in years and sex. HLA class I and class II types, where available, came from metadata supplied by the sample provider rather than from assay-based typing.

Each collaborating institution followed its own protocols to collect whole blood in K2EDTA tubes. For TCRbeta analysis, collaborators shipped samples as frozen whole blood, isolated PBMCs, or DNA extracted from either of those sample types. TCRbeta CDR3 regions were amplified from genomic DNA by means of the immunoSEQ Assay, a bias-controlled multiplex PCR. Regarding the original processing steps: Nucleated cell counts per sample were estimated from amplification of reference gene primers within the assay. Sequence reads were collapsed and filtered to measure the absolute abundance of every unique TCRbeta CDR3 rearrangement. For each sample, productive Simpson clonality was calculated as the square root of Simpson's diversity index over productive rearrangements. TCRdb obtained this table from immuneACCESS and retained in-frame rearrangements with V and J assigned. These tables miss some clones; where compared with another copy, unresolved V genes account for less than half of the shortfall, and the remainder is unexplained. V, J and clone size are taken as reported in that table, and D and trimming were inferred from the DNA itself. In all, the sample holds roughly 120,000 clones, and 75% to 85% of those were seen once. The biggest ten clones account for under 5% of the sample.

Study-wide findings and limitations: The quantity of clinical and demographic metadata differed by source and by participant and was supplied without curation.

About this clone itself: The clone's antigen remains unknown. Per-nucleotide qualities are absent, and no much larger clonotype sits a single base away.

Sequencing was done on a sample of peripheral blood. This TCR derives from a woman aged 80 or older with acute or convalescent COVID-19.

The CDR3: CASSQDQPGRDDTGELFF. The nucleotide sequence reads TGCGCCAGCAGCCAAGATCAGCCAGGGAGGGACGACACCGGGGAGCTGTTTTTT. The rearrangement joined TRBV4-3 to TRBJ2-2; 7 nucleotides in the junction match TRBD2. From cysteine to phenylalanine, the CDR3 is 18 amino acids long. Only the CDR3 portion is preserved as DNA: 54 bases, with reading frame beginning at the first base. CDR1 and CDR2 are read off the germline V gene as LGHNA and YSLEER. Unmatched junction bases come to 10, with V trimmed by 0 bases and J by 3 bases.